Listed below are T cell receptor beta chains from one sample, sequenced in a study of blood T cell repertoires in COVID-19. TCRdb keeps only in-frame clones here, not all; method: immunoSEQ multiplex PCR. The sample lists 200,000 to 250,000 clones, about four fifths occurring once. Sample: peripheral blood. All receptors come from a woman aged 45-65 years with active or convalescent COVID-19. Each CDR3 is given with its conserved first and last residue. A D gene is named only where the DNA matches it firmly. The listing skips clone size in some rows; elsewhere it reads once, few, many or a size class.

size,V,D,J,DNA,CDR3
.,TRBV3-1/TRBV3-2,.,TRBJ2-3,TGTGCCAGCAGCCGCGGGAAGGGTACAGATACGCAGTATTTT,CASSRGKGTDTQYF
.,TRBV11-1,TRBD1,TRBJ1-1,TGTGCCAGCAGCTTTTCCAGGGGGATCACTGAAGCTTTCTTT,CASSFSRGITEAFF
.,TRBV2,TRBD1,TRBJ2-2,TGTGCCAGCGCATCACAGGGGAGATACACCGGGGAGCTGTTTTTT,CASASQGRYTGELFF
.,TRBV10-3,TRBD1,TRBJ1-1,TGTGCCATCAGTGTGAGGGGGCGAATCACTGAAGCTTTCTTT,CAISVRGRITEAFF
once,TRBV9,TRBD2,TRBJ2-7,TGTGCCAGCAGCGAGCTTCCGAGCGGGGGCTACGAGCAGTACTTC,CASSELPSGGYEQYF
.,TRBV6-1,TRBD2,TRBJ2-4,TGTGCCAGCAGTGAAGCACCCTTGGGACTAGCGGGAGGGAAAAACATTCAGTACTTC,CASSEAPLGLAGGKNIQYF
.,TRBV2,TRBD1,TRBJ1-1,TGTGCCAGCAGGAAACAGGGGGTCCCGAACACTGAAGCTTTCTTT,CASRKQGVPNTEAFF
.,TRBV28,TRBD1,TRBJ1-1,TGTGCCAGCAGTTTAACGGGACAGGGGATTACTGAAGCTTTCTTT,CASSLTGQGITEAFF
once,TRBV3-1/TRBV3-2,.,TRBJ1-1,TGTGCCAGCAGCCATGGCGGAGGCACTGAAGCTTTCTTT,CASSHGGGTEAFF
.,TRBV6-2/TRBV6-3,.,TRBJ2-3,TGTGCCAGCAGTTACTCGGCGCGGAGCACAGATACGCAGTATTTT,CASSYSARSTDTQYF
.,TRBV5-1,TRBD2,TRBJ2-5,TGCGCCAGCAGCTTGACCGCAACTAGCGGCTTGGAGACCCAGTACTTC,CASSLTATSGLETQYF
.,TRBV5-1,TRBD2,TRBJ2-2,TGCGCCAGCAGCTTGGCCCAGCGGGGGCTGACCGGGGAGCTGTTTTTT,CASSLAQRGLTGELFF
.,TRBV14,TRBD2,TRBJ2-1,TGTGCCAGCAGCCAAGAACCTCAAGGGAGGACTAGTTTCCATGAGCAGTTCTTC,CASSQEPQGRTSFHEQFF
once,TRBV28,.,TRBJ1-1,TGTACCTCGTCGGGATTTGATGAAGCTTTCTTT,CTSSGFDEAFF
.,TRBV12-5,.,TRBJ2-3,TGTGCTAGTGCCAGAGACAGGCCTGGCACAGATACGCAGTATTTT,CASARDRPGTDTQYF
few,TRBV7-4,.,TRBJ2-1,TGTGCCAGCAGGCCCTGGAGGGGAATCCCTCTTGAACGGCAGTTCTTC,CASRPWRGIPLERQFF
.,TRBV5-8,TRBD1,TRBJ2-5,TGTGCCAGCAGCACGGACAGGGGGGAGACCCAGTACTTC,CASSTDRGETQYF
few,TRBV19,TRBD1,TRBJ1-5,TGTGCCAGTAAGAGCCGGGACAGGGGGCATGAGCCCCAGCATTTT,CASKSRDRGHEPQHF
.,TRBV6-5,TRBD1,TRBJ2-7,TGTGCCAGCACCGGGACAGGGGGCATCGGCGAGCAGTACTTC,CASTGTGGIGEQYF
.,TRBV28,.,TRBJ1-2,TGTGCCAGCAGTTTAAGCGGGGGAAATGGCTACACCTTC,CASSLSGGNGYTF
.,TRBV18,TRBD1,TRBJ1-2,TGTGCCAGCTCACCCCCGACAGGGCCGGACTATGGCTACACCTTC,CASSPPTGPDYGYTF
.,TRBV9,TRBD1,TRBJ2-1,TGTGCCAGCAGCGTAATAGGACAGGGGTATTACAATGAGCAGTTCTTC,CASSVIGQGYYNEQFF
.,TRBV28,TRBD1,TRBJ1-1,TGTGCCAGCAGTAACATTCAGGGGGCGGATTCCACTGAAGCTTTCTTT,CASSNIQGADSTEAFF
.,TRBV10-3,TRBD1,TRBJ2-1,TGTGCCATCAGTGCACCAGACAGGGATCGGGAGCAGTTCTTC,CAISAPDRDREQFF
.,TRBV28,TRBD1,TRBJ2-2,TGTGCCAGCAGTTTATCCCCAGGGGGTTCCGGGGAGCTGTTTTTT,CASSLSPGGSGELFF
.,TRBV6-5,.,TRBJ1-1,TGTGCCAGCAGTTACACTACGAACACTGAAGCTTTCTTT,CASSYTTNTEAFF
.,TRBV28,TRBD1,TRBJ1-4,TGTGCCAGCAGTTTAAAGGGACAGGGGTATGCTGCAACTAATGAAAAACTGTTTTTT,CASSLKGQGYAATNEKLFF
.,TRBV18,.,TRBJ2-7,TGTGCCAGCTCACCCGCGGTGGGCTCCTACGAGCAGTACTTC,CASSPAVGSYEQYF
.,TRBV19,TRBD1,TRBJ1-2,TGTGCCAGTAGTTACAAATACGGACAGGGGGATAACTATGGCTACACCTTC,CASSYKYGQGDNYGYTF
.,TRBV21-1,.,TRBJ1-2,TGTGCCAGCTACGGGGGGAACCAATATTATGGCTACACCTTC,CASYGGNQYYGYTF
.,TRBV29-1,TRBD1,TRBJ1-2,TGCAGCGTTGTTACCATGACAGGGGGAGACTATGGCTACACCTTC,CSVVTMTGGDYGYTF
.,TRBV3-1/TRBV3-2,.,TRBJ1-1,TGTGCCAGCAGCCAACACGGGGCTGAAGCTTTCTTT,CASSQHGAEAFF
once,TRBV27,.,TRBJ1-5,TGTGCCAGCAGTCCCCAGGGGCCCAATCAGCCCCAGCATTTT,CASSPQGPNQPQHF